What follows are 8 T cell receptor beta chains derived from one specimen sequenced in a study of blood T cell repertoires in COVID-19. The repertoire was sequenced with immunoSEQ multiplex PCR; TCRdb's copy has only in-frame clones and lacks some. The sample shows 250,000 to 350,000 clones, around 92% of them seen only once. The sequenced sample was peripheral blood. These receptors were collected from a man younger than 30 who had recovered from COVID-19.

The CDR3 loop is CATSNHQDTRGNTIYF. The CDR3 DNA reads TGTGCCACCAGCAATCATCAGGACACCAGGGGAAACACCATATATTTT. The rearrangement joins TRBV15 to TRBJ1-3; possibly TRBD1 for D (5 bases). The ends were cut back, 4 bases at V and 4 bases at J, with 17 bases in the middle. Germline CDR1 LNHNV, CDR2 YYDKDF (reference sequence). The CDR3 is made up of 16 amino acids. The variable domain in full, with the rest retrieved from reference TRBV15 and TRBJ1-3, is DAMVIQNPRYQVTQFGKPVTLSCSQTLNHNVMYWYQQKSSQAPKLLFHYYDKDFNNEADTPDNFQSRRPNTSFCFLDIRSPGLGDTAMYLCATSNHQDTRGNTIYFGEGSWLTVV.

The chain carries TRBV7-6 and TRBJ2-1; TRBD2 matches at 7 bases. CDR3 size: 15 residues. The V gene's germline CDR1 is SGHVS and CDR2 FNYEAQ. V dropped 1 base and J dropped 5; count of bases not matched to a gene: 5. The CDR3 region is CASSLGAAGNNEQFF. For the CDR3, the DNA is TGTGCCAGCAGCTTAGGTGCAGCGGGGAACAATGAGCAGTTCTTC.

This clone showed up just once. V is TRBV7-9 and J is TRBJ2-7; 7 nucleotides line up with TRBD1. V lost 2 bases, J lost 3 bases, and 7 bases stayed unmatched. Germline V gene data show CDR1 as SEHNR and CDR2 as FQNEAQ (reference sequence). CDR3 length: 15 residues. The DNA for the CDR3 is TGTGCCAGCAGCTTATTCAGGACAGGCTTCTACGAGCAGTACTTC. Residues: CASSLFRTGFYEQYF.

The chain is built from TRBV25-1 and TRBJ2-3, with a weak D call TRBD2 (5 bases). The ends were cut back, 5 bases at V and 4 bases at J, with 16 bases in the middle. The CDR3 is made up of 15 amino acids. Germline loops: CDR1 MGHDK, CDR2 SYGVNS. CDR3: CASSTASGISDTQYF. In nucleotides, the CDR3 is TGTGCCAGCAGTACCGCTTCGGGAATTTCAGATACGCAGTATTTT.

The chain employs TRBV27 and TRBJ2-1, with TRBD2 matching over 11 bases. Germline V lookup: CDR1 MNHEY, CDR2 SMNVEV (reference sequence). The CDR3 spans 16 residues. J was trimmed by 7 bases and V by 5 bases; bases with no gene match: 10. The CDR3 coding sequence is TGTGCCAGCAGTGGAGCTAGCGGGGGGCCACCGAATGAGCAGTTCTTC. Translating gives CASSGASGGPPNEQFF.

This clone was picked up one time. The chain joins TRBV7-8 to TRBJ2-7; maybe TRBD1 (5 bases). The CDR3 contains 15 residues. V was pared by 1 base and J by 7 bases, with 17 bases between. The germline CDR1 and CDR2 sequences are SGHVS and FQNEAQ. CDR3 amino acids: CASSLEGGAYWEQYF. DNA of the CDR3: TGTGCCAGCAGCTTAGAAGGTGGGGCGTACTGGGAGCAGTACTTC.

In its sample, this clone was seen once. The chain employs TRBV25-1 and TRBJ1-2; TRBD1 matches 10 bases. The V gene end was trimmed by 10 bases and the J gene end by 5 bases; junction bases not matched to a gene: 10. This CDR3 contains 14 residues. The germline V gene has CDR1 MGHDK and CDR2 SYGVNS. CDR3 in DNA: TGTGCCAACCCCCGGGACAGGGGACCTTATGGCTACACCTTC. Translating it yields CANPRDRGPYGYTF.

The chain joins TRBV6-6 to TRBJ1-2; D uncertain. Deletions cut 2 bases from V and 4 bases from J, with 14 bases between. Germline assignment: CDR1 MNHNY and CDR2 SVGAGI (reference sequence). The CDR3 is made up of 15 amino acids. The CDR3 coding sequence is TGTGCCAGCAGTTACGTGGTCACAGCCCTCTATGGCTACACCTTC. It codes for CASSYVVTALYGYTF.